The 32 T cell receptor beta chains presented below share a single source sample, sequenced in a study of blood T cell repertoires in COVID-19. This table comes from immunoSEQ multiplex PCR, and its TCRdb copy is limited to in-frame clones, with some not included. Of roughly 24,000 clones in the sample, over 85% are singletons; the top ten hold less than 8.5%. The sequenced sample was peripheral blood. These receptors originate from a human donor in a cohort sampled during active COVID-19.

This clone was detected a few times. In DNA, the CDR3 is TGTGCCAGCTCACCATCAGGGGGCAATCAGCCCCAGCATTTT. Amino acids: CASSPSGGNQPQHF. This sequence joins TRBV18 and TRBJ1-5; a weak D match, TRBD1 (6 bases). CDR1 KGHSH and CDR2 LQKENI come from the germline V gene. Trimming shortened V by 2 bases and J by 2 bases, and 7 bases separated the two germline ends. There are 14 residues in the CDR3.

CDR3 sequence reads: CASSPRTGEAFF. The CDR3 nucleotides read TGTGCCAGCAGCCCACGGACAGGGGAAGCTTTCTTT. The chain uses TRBV7-2 and TRBJ1-1; 8 positions agree with TRBD1. The CDR3 has 12 residues. V was pared by 5 bases and J by 8 bases, with 4 bases of the junction left unmatched. CDR1 and CDR2 from the germline V gene are SGHTA and FQGNSA.

The chain carries TRBV5-1 and TRBJ2-7; the match to TRBD1 covers 9 bases. Per germline, CDR1 SGHRS and CDR2 YFSETQ. The CDR3 is made up of 14 amino acids. V shed 4 bases, J shed 5 bases, and the junction held 7 bases outside the gene matches. The chain's CDR3 is CASSPGTGIDEQYF. CDR3 coding DNA: TGCGCCAGCAGCCCCGGGACAGGGATCGACGAGCAGTACTTC.

The genes are TRBV20-1 and TRBJ2-1; 9 bases line up with TRBD2. V lost 5 bases and J lost 16; bases outside the gene matches: 9. The CDR3 is made up of 11 amino acids. Germline CDR1 and CDR2: DFQATT and SNEGSKA (reference sequence). DNA for the CDR3: TGCAGTGCTGGGTCTAGCGGGGCCTACTTCTTC. Translating it yields CSAGSSGAYFF.

This rearrangement joins TRBV28 to TRBJ1-6; TRBD1 aligns across 9 bases. The CDR3 spans 15 residues. Germline loops: CDR1 MDHEN, CDR2 SYDVKM. The junction had 6 bases not matched to a gene; V was cut back by 5 bases and J by 7 bases. The CDR3 DNA reads TGTGCCAGCAGTCCGGGACAGGGTTGGAATTCACCCCTCCACTTT. Its translation is CASSPGQGWNSPLHF.

This clone was seen just once. The V gene is TRBV5-1, the J gene TRBJ1-2, with 9 bases fitting TRBD1. The CDR3 length is 13 residues. Germline CDR1 is SGHRS and CDR2 is YFSETQ. Trimming removed 4 bases from V and 6 bases from J; junction bases left unmatched: 4. DNA for the CDR3: TGCGCCAGCAGCCGGGACAGGGTAGATGGCTACACCTTC. Translated: CASSRDRVDGYTF.

This chain links TRBV6-2 or TRBV6-3 with TRBJ2-4; 8 nucleotides align to TRBD1. This CDR3 is built from 20 residues. The germline CDR1 and CDR2 sequences are MNHEY and SVGEGT. V lost 5 bases, J lost 1 base, and 19 bases stayed unmatched. In DNA, the CDR3 is TGTGCCAGCAGTGCCCGAGCGGACAGGGAGGACTACCGGGCCAAAAACATTCAGTACTTC. It yields the protein CASSARADREDYRAKNIQYF.

V gene TRBV5-5 combines with J gene TRBJ2-3, with TRBD1 as a possible D gene (5 bases). Per the germline V gene, CDR1 is SGHKS and CDR2 is YYEKEE (reference sequence). CDR3 length: 16 residues. Trimming pared 0 bases from V and 0 bases from J, leaving 11 bases between. The CDR3 spells CASSLGVRASTDTQYF. CDR3 coding DNA: TGTGCCAGCAGCTTGGGAGTCAGGGCAAGCACAGATACGCAGTATTTT.

This clone was detected once. The rearrangement joins TRBV18 to TRBJ2-7, with a weak D call TRBD1 (6 bases). Trimming stripped 3 bases from V and 0 bases from J, with 9 bases between. The CDR3 spans 14 residues. Germline V gene data show CDR1 as KGHSH and CDR2 as LQKENI. The CDR3 nucleotides are TGTGCCAGCTCACCTCAGGGGAGCTCCTACGAGCAGTACTTC. Translation gives CASSPQGSSYEQYF.

The chain uses TRBV5-8 and TRBJ2-3, with D possibly being TRBD1 (5 bases). This CDR3 spans 15 amino acids. Trimming cost V 1 base and J 4 bases, with 13 bases left between them. Germline loops: CDR1 SGHTS, CDR2 YDEGEE. In DNA form, the CDR3 reads TGTGCCAGCAGCTTGAGACAGATTGGTTCAGATACGCAGTATTTT. Its protein is CASSLRQIGSDTQYF.

This chain connects TRBV27 to TRBJ2-5; 7 bases align to TRBD2. The germline CDR1 and CDR2 sequences are MNHEY and SMNVEV (reference sequence). CDR3 length: 13 residues. Losses at the gene ends were 5 bases for V and 4 bases for J; bases not matched to a gene: 4. CDR3 sequence (DNA): TGTGCCAGCAGTGGACTAGAATCAGAGACCCAGTACTTC. It yields the protein CASSGLESETQYF.

This clone was found once. This chain links TRBV27 with TRBJ1-5, with 7 bases aligning to TRBD1. Germline V gives CDR1 MNHEY, CDR2 SMNVEV (reference sequence). The CDR3 is 15 amino acids. V trimming: 5 bases; J trimming: 5 bases; junction bases outside the gene matches: 9. The CDR3 coding sequence is TGTGCCAGCAGTACCGGGACAGCCCCTGATCAGCCCCAGCATTTT. Translating it yields CASSTGTAPDQPQHF.

The chain joins TRBV5-1 to TRBJ1-1, with unresolved D. The CDR3 totals 12 residues. The germline V gene encodes CDR1 SGHRS and CDR2 YFSETQ. V dropped 4 bases and J dropped 2 bases, with 6 bases sitting between them. The CDR3 here is CASSTGNTEAFF. In nucleotides, the CDR3 is TGCGCCAGCAGCACGGGAAACACTGAAGCTTTCTTT.

This clone occurred once. The V gene is TRBV6-6, the J gene TRBJ2-1, with 7 bases identical to TRBD2. The CDR3 sequence is 16 residues long. The V and J ends lost 6 bases and 1 base, in that order; junction bases with no gene match: 9. Germline CDR1 MNHNY, CDR2 SVGAGI (reference sequence). In DNA, the CDR3 is TGTGCCAGCAGGGGGACTAAGGGGCTTTCCTACAATGAGCAGTTCTTC. This codes for CASRGTKGLSYNEQFF.

The V call is TRBV5-5, the J call TRBJ2-6; 9 bases match TRBD1. CDR1 SGHKS and CDR2 YYEKEE come from the germline V gene (reference sequence). With V trimmed by 9 bases and J by 0 bases, 4 bases remained unmatched. This CDR3 has 15 amino acids. For the CDR3, the DNA is TGTGCCACGGGACAGGGAAGCTCTGGGGCCAACGTCCTGACTTTC. Its translation is CATGQGSSGANVLTF.

This chain uses TRBV15 with TRBJ2-5; D perhaps matches TRBD1 (6 bases). The V and J ends lost 4 bases and 5 bases respectively, with 17 bases between them. The germline gives CDR1 LNHNV, CDR2 YYDKDF (reference sequence). CDR3 size: 15 residues. The CDR3, as DNA: TGTGCCACCAGCACCACCTCCAGGGGCCGTGAGACCCAGTACTTC. Its translation is CATSTTSRGRETQYF.

This clone was observed once. The genes are TRBV20-1 and TRBJ2-2; maybe TRBD1 (6 bases). Deletions cut 3 bases from V and 0 bases from J, with 11 bases between. The CDR3 contains 15 residues. CDR1 and CDR2 (germline): DFQATT, SNEGSKA (reference sequence). CDR3: CSASRKGANTGELFF. Here the CDR3 DNA reads TGCAGTGCTAGTAGAAAGGGGGCGAACACCGGGGAGCTGTTTTTT.

The chain links TRBV5-1 to TRBJ1-1; 9 bases agree with TRBD1. There are 15 residues in the CDR3. V shed 2 bases and J 4 bases; nucleotides not matched to a gene: 6. Per the germline V gene, CDR1 is SGHRS and CDR2 is YFSETQ. CDR3 loop: CASSLGTGPGTEAFF. For the CDR3, the DNA is TGCGCCAGCAGCTTAGGGACAGGGCCAGGCACTGAAGCTTTCTTT.

This clone was recorded once. The rearrangement uses TRBV11-2 and TRBJ1-2, with no clear D. Trimming removed 2 bases from V and 0 bases from J, with 4 bases in between. This CDR3 has 13 residues. Germline values: CDR1 SGHAT, CDR2 FQNNGV. The CDR3 here is CASSLNTNYGYTF. The CDR3, as DNA: TGTGCCAGCAGCTTAAACACTAACTATGGCTACACCTTC.

This clone occurred once. The chain's CDR3 is CASSLVTGGDYEQYF. CDR3 DNA sequence: TGTGCCAGCAGCTTAGTGACAGGGGGGGACTACGAGCAGTACTTC. The chain carries TRBV7-8 and TRBJ2-7; 9 bases fit TRBD1. Germline loops: CDR1 SGHVS, CDR2 FQNEAQ. This CDR3 contains 15 residues. Trimming removed 1 base from V and 3 bases from J; junction bases left unmatched: 4.

The V call is TRBV3-1 (or the pseudogene TRBV3-2), the J call TRBJ2-5, with D unclear. Germline lookup yields CDR1 LGHDT and CDR2 YNNKEL (reference sequence). V lost 4 bases, J lost 1 base, and 7 bases lay in between. This CDR3 contains 13 residues. DNA of the CDR3: TGTGCCAGCAGCCCAGGCAGCCAAGAGACCCAGTACTTC. Its protein is CASSPGSQETQYF.

This chain uses TRBV10-3 with TRBJ1-4, with 8 bases aligning to TRBD1. This CDR3 comprises 14 residues. The ends lost 2 bases at V and 7 bases at J; junction bases unmatched: 3. CDR1 is ENHRY and CDR2 is SYGVKD in the germline V gene. CDR3 loop: CAISEIRGPEKLFF. DNA for the CDR3: TGTGCCATCAGTGAGATCAGGGGGCCTGAAAAACTGTTTTTT.

This sequence joins TRBV9 and TRBJ2-2; 7 bases are shared with TRBD2. V shed 4 bases, J shed 2 bases, and the junction held 11 bases outside the gene matches. The CDR3 totals 17 residues. Germline V lookup: CDR1 SGDLS, CDR2 YYNGEE. CDR3 DNA sequence: TGTGCCAGCAGCCCCCGCGCAATAGCGGGTAACACCGGGGAGCTGTTTTTT. It translates to CASSPRAIAGNTGELFF.

This chain connects TRBV19 to TRBJ2-4, with D perhaps matching TRBD2 (5 bases). Trimming removed 3 bases at V and 3 bases at J, with 18 bases between. The CDR3 runs to 17 residues. Germline loops: CDR1 LNHDA, CDR2 SQIVND (reference sequence). The CDR3 sequence is CASSIGLGRDRKNIQYF. The CDR3 DNA follows: TGTGCCAGTAGTATCGGCTTGGGCCGGGATCGCAAAAACATTCAGTACTTC.

The gene calls are TRBV19 and TRBJ2-1; 11 positions match TRBD2. CDR3 length equals 16 residues. CDR1 and CDR2 from the germline V gene are LNHDA and SQIVND (reference sequence). J lost 3 bases, V lost 7 bases, and 8 bases had no gene match. CDR3 residues: CASNPSGRRVYNEQFF. In DNA, the CDR3 is TGTGCCAGTAACCCTAGCGGGAGGAGGGTCTACAATGAGCAGTTCTTC.

V gene TRBV27 combines with J gene TRBJ2-2, with unresolved D. The CDR3 spans 14 residues. Per the germline V gene, CDR1 is MNHEY and CDR2 is SMNVEV (reference sequence). Between the trimmed V and J ends, which lost 7 bases and 1 base, there was a span of 10 bases. CDR3 protein: CASTLKRNTGELFF. The DNA for the CDR3 is TGTGCCAGCACCCTTAAGCGGAACACCGGGGAGCTGTTTTTT.

The chain employs TRBV3-1 (or the pseudogene TRBV3-2) and TRBJ2-5; no clear D. The germline CDR1 and CDR2 sequences are LGHDT and YNNKEL (reference sequence). This CDR3 spans 15 amino acids. Trimming took 0 bases from V and 4 from J, leaving 12 bases between them. This CDR3 is CASSQERPGAETQYF. The CDR3 coding sequence is TGTGCCAGCAGCCAAGAGCGGCCCGGAGCAGAGACCCAGTACTTC.

The chain combines TRBV7-9 with TRBJ2-3; 9 bases fit TRBD1. Germline trimming cut 10 bases from V and 0 bases from J; bases unmatched to any gene: 11. This CDR3 comprises 16 residues. CDR1 SEHNR and CDR2 FQNEAQ come from the germline V gene (reference sequence). CDR3 coding DNA: TGTGCCATCCCGGACAGGGGAAACCCAAGCACAGATACGCAGTATTTT. It specifies CAIPDRGNPSTDTQYF.

This clone was recorded once. The chain joins TRBV6-2 or TRBV6-3 to TRBJ1-5; D is uncertain. V lost 2 bases and J 2 bases, leaving 16 bases between the germline ends. This CDR3 is built from 17 residues. Germline V gene lookup returns CDR1 MNHEY and CDR2 SVGEGT. CDR3 in amino acids: CASSYIFSLRGNQPQHF. The CDR3 DNA is TGTGCCAGCAGTTACATCTTTTCACTCCGCGGCAATCAGCCCCAGCATTTT.

This chain uses TRBV3-1 (or the pseudogene TRBV3-2) with TRBJ1-1, with D possibly being TRBD1 (5 bases). Looked up from germline, CDR1 is LGHDT and CDR2 is YNNKEL (reference sequence). The CDR3 contains 15 residues. V was pared by 4 bases and J by 0 bases, with 12 bases between. CDR3 in DNA: TGTGCCAGCAGCCCCCTAAGACAGATGAACACTGAAGCTTTCTTT. Amino acids: CASSPLRQMNTEAFF.

This chain's CDR3 is CASSLRAGEIYEQYF. The CDR3 nucleotides are TGTGCCAGCAGCTTAAGGGCGGGAGAAATTTACGAGCAGTACTTC. The chain joins TRBV7-3 to TRBJ2-7; TRBD2 aligns across 7 bases. The CDR3 loop spans 15 amino acids. V was pared by 1 base and J by 4 bases, with 7 bases of the junction left unmatched. Per germline, CDR1 SGHTA and CDR2 FQGTGA.

The V and J genes are TRBV19 and TRBJ1-3; 7 bases map to TRBD1. Germline V gene sequence: CDR1 LNHDA, CDR2 SQIVND (reference sequence). This CDR3 contains 14 residues. V dropped 6 bases and J dropped 1; count of bases not matched to a gene: 3. Written as DNA, the CDR3 is TGTGCCAGTAGGCCACAGGGGTCTGGAAACACCATATATTTT. Residues: CASRPQGSGNTIYF.